The next 23 T cell receptor beta chains were all read from a single sample in a study of CD8 T cells in Susac syndrome (dated by TCRdb to the late 2010s). Receptor libraries were prepared by the immunoSEQ multiplex PCR assay. RNA was extracted using the RNeasy kit, and about 0.5 to 1 ug of the RNA was reverse transcribed with random hexamers. Starting from the raw public reads, TCRdb applied fastp trimming at Q25, assembled clones with MiXCR and retained in-frame beta chains. Identical CDR3 proteins give one entry, which carries the most common genes and DNA. For this sample there are 150,000 to 190,000 distinct CDR3 sequences; about 95% appear just once. The top ten constitute approximately 0.17% of the sample. The sequenced sample consisted of CD4+ T cells from PBMCs. These receptors all stem from a human donor with Susac syndrome.

This rearrangement joins TRBV5-4 to TRBJ2-3; D tentatively reads TRBD1 or TRBD2 (5 bases each). This CDR3 spans 15 amino acids. V was shortened by 4 bases and J by 6 bases, with 18 bases between the two germline ends. Germline assignment: CDR1 SGHNT and CDR2 YYREEE (reference sequence). The CDR3 nucleotides are TGTGCCAGCAGCCCGCAACTAGGGGCGGTCGATACGCAGTATTTT. Translating gives CASSPQLGAVDTQYF. The whole variable domain, remainder taken from reference TRBV5-4 and TRBJ2-3, is ETGVTQSPTHLIKTRGQQVTLRCSSQSGHNTVSWYQQALGQGPQFIFQYYREEENGRGNFPPRFSGLQFPNYSSELNVNALELDDSALYLCASSPQLGAVDTQYFGPGTRLTVL.

The V gene is TRBV11-2, the J gene TRBJ1-2; D is ambiguous. Germline V gene data show CDR1 as SGHAT and CDR2 as FQNNGV. The length of the CDR3 is 15 residues. V lost 1 base to trimming and J lost 4 bases, with 13 bases between them. CDR3 sequence: CASSLGVGPGYGYTF. CDR3 coding DNA: TGTGCCAGCAGCTTAGGCGTAGGGCCGGGCTATGGCTACACCTTC.

This sequence joins TRBV9 and TRBJ2-2, with D hard to call. This CDR3 has 13 amino acids. The V gene's germline CDR1 is SGDLS and CDR2 YYNGEE. V lost 1 base and J lost 8, with 9 bases in between. CDR3 in DNA: TGTGCCAGCAGCGTACTGGGGTTTGGGGAGCTGTTTTTT. It encodes CASSVLGFGELFF.

The J gene is TRBJ1-2, the V gene TRBV7-9; D call uncertain. The CDR3 spans 13 residues. The V end lost 6 bases, the J end lost 4 bases, and 12 bases lay between the germline ends. The germline gives CDR1 SEHNR, CDR2 FQNEAQ (reference sequence). CDR3 region: CASRPAASYGYTF. The DNA for the CDR3 is TGTGCCAGCAGGCCTGCGGCCTCCTATGGCTACACCTTC.

V usage is TRBV20-1 and J usage is TRBJ1-1; D call uncertain. Trimming shortened V by 4 bases and J by 4 bases, and 13 bases separated the two germline ends. Germline V lookup: CDR1 DFQATT, CDR2 SNEGSKA (reference sequence). The CDR3 sequence is 13 residues long. CDR3 loop: CSAKFLGSTEAFF. The CDR3 nucleotides are TGCAGTGCTAAATTTCTAGGAAGCACTGAAGCTTTCTTT.

This clonotype has more than one count but fewer than ten. The chain employs TRBV7-9 and TRBJ2-7, with 9 bases that match TRBD2. Germline lookup yields CDR1 SEHNR and CDR2 FQNEAQ (reference sequence). With 1 base clipped from V and 0 bases from J, the junction kept 4 bases outside the gene matches. The CDR3 covers 16 residues. CDR3 bases: TGTGCCAGCAGCTTAGGCCTAGCGGGAAGCTCCTACGAGCAGTACTTC. It yields the protein CASSLGLAGSSYEQYF.

This clonotype was detected once. The chain has TRBV19 and TRBJ1-5; TRBD1 might be the D (6 bases). Trimming cost V 2 bases and J 3 bases, with 17 bases left between them. Germline values: CDR1 LNHDA, CDR2 SQIVND (reference sequence). The CDR3 has 17 residues. In nucleotides, the CDR3 is TGTGCCAGTAGTATAAGGGGACAACGAGGGGCCAATCAGCCCCAGCATTTT. It translates to CASSIRGQRGANQPQHF.

This chain links TRBV20-1 with TRBJ1-6; D not resolved. This CDR3 contains 12 residues. Germline-derived CDR1 and CDR2 are DFQATT and SNEGSKA (reference sequence). V was shortened by 3 bases and J by 6 bases, with 6 bases between the two germline ends. CDR3 sequence reads: CSASRSNSPLHF. As DNA, the CDR3 is TGCAGTGCTAGTCGCAGTAATTCACCCCTCCACTTT.

The count of this clonotype is one. The V call is TRBV23-1, the J call TRBJ2-5; TRBD1 might be the D (5 bases). TRBV23-1 is assigned to the ORF class and has an uncertain function. Trimming pared 0 bases from V and 5 bases from J, leaving 10 bases between. The CDR3 sequence is 14 residues long. CDR3 sequence reads: CASSQSSGPETQYF. The CDR3, as DNA: TGCGCCAGCAGTCAATCGTCAGGGCCGGAGACCCAGTACTTC.

J is TRBJ1-3 and V is TRBV4-1, with D maybe TRBD1 (6 bases). Trimming removed 3 bases from V and 0 bases from J, with 12 bases in between. Germline V gives CDR1 MGHRA, CDR2 YSYEKL. The CDR3 is 16 residues long. CDR3 residues: CASSQRGHDSGNTIYF. CDR3 coding DNA: TGCGCCAGCAGCCAGCGGGGACACGACTCTGGAAACACCATATATTTT.

CDR3 residues: CASSFSGGTYNEQFF. The CDR3 region has the DNA TGTGCCAGCAGTTTTTCAGGGGGGACCTACAATGAGCAGTTCTTC. V gene TRBV28 combines with J gene TRBJ2-1; possible D gene TRBD1, 7 bases. Germline V gene sequence: CDR1 MDHEN, CDR2 SYDVKM. The CDR3 contains 15 residues. The V end lost 3 bases, the J end lost 2 bases, and 11 bases lay between the germline ends.

This clonotype was detected a few times. V gene TRBV12-3 or TRBV12-4 combines with J gene TRBJ2-5; D call uncertain. The CDR3 sequence is 11 residues long. V lost 8 bases to trimming and J lost 1 base, with 5 bases between them. CDR3 amino acids: CASSIQETQYF. The CDR3 DNA reads TGTGCCAGCTCAATCCAAGAGACCCAGTACTTC.

The rearrangement joins TRBV20-1 to TRBJ2-5; D unclear. Germline V gene lookup returns CDR1 DFQATT and CDR2 SNEGSKA (reference sequence). The CDR3 covers 11 residues. The germline V and J ends were trimmed by 5 bases and 5 bases, with 9 bases remaining between them. For the CDR3, the DNA is TGCAGTGCTTCAGCCGGGGAGACCCAGTACTTC. Translated, it gives CSASAGETQYF.

This clonotype was found once. The chain joins TRBV10-3 to TRBJ1-1; D is ambiguous. Germline CDR1 is ENHRY and CDR2 is SYGVKD. The CDR3 spans 13 residues. Trimming removed 8 bases from V and 0 bases from J, with 10 bases in between. The CDR3 coding sequence is TGTGCCATCTTGGGGTCGCTGAACACTGAAGCTTTCTTT. Amino acids: CAILGSLNTEAFF.

The chain employs TRBV2 and TRBJ1-5; maybe TRBD1 (5 bases). The germline gives CDR1 SNHLY, CDR2 FYNNEI. The CDR3 is made up of 15 amino acids. Between the trimmed V and J ends, which lost 1 base and 5 bases, there was a span of 12 bases. The CDR3 loop is CASSEGARAYQPQHF. The CDR3 DNA is TGTGCCAGCAGTGAAGGGGCCAGGGCTTATCAGCCCCAGCATTTT.

The J gene is TRBJ1-2, the V gene TRBV29-1, with no clear D. The CDR3 is 9 amino acids. Germline V gene data show CDR1 as SQVTM and CDR2 as ANQGSEA. V was shortened by 3 bases and J by 8 bases, with 4 bases between the two germline ends. The CDR3 reads CSVEGGYTF. The CDR3 DNA sequence: TGCAGCGTTGAGGGAGGCTACACCTTC.

This clonotype was found once. The chain has TRBV12-3 or TRBV12-4 and TRBJ2-1; 9 bases map to TRBD2. V gave up 6 bases and J gave up 6 bases; unmatched junction bases: 9. CDR3 length: 15 residues. CDR3 protein: CASRYYSGGLNEQFF. The CDR3 DNA follows: TGTGCCAGCAGATATTATAGCGGGGGACTCAATGAGCAGTTCTTC.

The rearrangement uses TRBV11-2 and TRBJ2-5, with D possibly TRBD2 on 5 matching bases. Per the germline V gene, CDR1 is SGHAT and CDR2 is FQNNGV. V lost 1 base and J 3 bases, leaving 6 bases between the germline ends. This CDR3 has 13 residues. CDR3 in amino acids: CASSLGGKETQYF. Here the CDR3 DNA reads TGTGCCAGCAGCTTAGGAGGGAAAGAGACCCAGTACTTC.

This chain uses TRBV2 with TRBJ1-6; 8 nucleotides line up with TRBD1. Losses at the gene ends were 7 bases for V and 8 bases for J; bases not matched to a gene: 1. The germline CDR1 and CDR2 sequences are SNHLY and FYNNEI. This CDR3 is 12 amino acids long. CDR3 nucleotide sequence: TGTGCCAGCAACAGGGGGTATTCACCCCTCCACTTT. This sequence encodes CASNRGYSPLHF.

V and J are TRBV9 and TRBJ2-2; 7 bases map to TRBD1. The CDR3 contains 13 residues. After removal of 7 bases from V and 7 bases from J, the junction contained 7 bases not matched to a gene. CDR1 SGDLS and CDR2 YYNGEE come from the germline V gene. DNA for the CDR3: TGTGCCAGCGGAGACAGGGTGCACGGGGAGCTGTTTTTT. Translating it yields CASGDRVHGELFF. Full variable domain (rest looked up from reference TRBV9 and TRBJ2-2): DSGVTQTPKHLITATGQRVTLRCSPRSGDLSVYWYQQSLDQGLQFLIQYYNGEERAKGNILERFSAQQFPDLHSELNLSSLELGDSALYFCASGDRVHGELFFGEGSRLTVL.

This clonotype was observed a single time. V and J are TRBV5-1 and TRBJ1-1, with TRBD1 identical over 7 bases. The CDR3 loop spans 17 amino acids. Germline CDR1 and CDR2: SGHRS and YFSETQ. The V and J ends lost 3 bases and 0 bases, in that order; junction bases with no gene match: 11. The CDR3 coding sequence is TGCGCCAGCAGCTGGGGGACAGTTGGGATCATGAACACTGAAGCTTTCTTT. Its translation: CASSWGTVGIMNTEAFF.

V and J are TRBV20-1 and TRBJ2-7; 12 bases are shared with TRBD2. The V and J ends lost 6 bases and 7 bases, in that order; junction bases with no gene match: 10. Germline CDR1 reads DFQATT; CDR2 reads SNEGSKA (reference sequence). CDR3 length: 14 amino acids. CDR3 coding DNA: TGCAGTGCGCCGAGGACTAGCGGGACCTTGGAGCAGTACTTC. Its protein product is CSAPRTSGTLEQYF.

This rearrangement joins TRBV7-7 to TRBJ2-4; D unresolved. The V end lost 6 bases, the J end lost 0 bases, and 9 bases lay between the germline ends. CDR1 SSHAT and CDR2 FNYEAQ come from the germline V gene (reference sequence). The CDR3 is 14 residues long. DNA for the CDR3: TGTGCCAGCAGATCACAGCAAGCCAAAAACATTCAGTACTTC. This encodes CASRSQQAKNIQYF.